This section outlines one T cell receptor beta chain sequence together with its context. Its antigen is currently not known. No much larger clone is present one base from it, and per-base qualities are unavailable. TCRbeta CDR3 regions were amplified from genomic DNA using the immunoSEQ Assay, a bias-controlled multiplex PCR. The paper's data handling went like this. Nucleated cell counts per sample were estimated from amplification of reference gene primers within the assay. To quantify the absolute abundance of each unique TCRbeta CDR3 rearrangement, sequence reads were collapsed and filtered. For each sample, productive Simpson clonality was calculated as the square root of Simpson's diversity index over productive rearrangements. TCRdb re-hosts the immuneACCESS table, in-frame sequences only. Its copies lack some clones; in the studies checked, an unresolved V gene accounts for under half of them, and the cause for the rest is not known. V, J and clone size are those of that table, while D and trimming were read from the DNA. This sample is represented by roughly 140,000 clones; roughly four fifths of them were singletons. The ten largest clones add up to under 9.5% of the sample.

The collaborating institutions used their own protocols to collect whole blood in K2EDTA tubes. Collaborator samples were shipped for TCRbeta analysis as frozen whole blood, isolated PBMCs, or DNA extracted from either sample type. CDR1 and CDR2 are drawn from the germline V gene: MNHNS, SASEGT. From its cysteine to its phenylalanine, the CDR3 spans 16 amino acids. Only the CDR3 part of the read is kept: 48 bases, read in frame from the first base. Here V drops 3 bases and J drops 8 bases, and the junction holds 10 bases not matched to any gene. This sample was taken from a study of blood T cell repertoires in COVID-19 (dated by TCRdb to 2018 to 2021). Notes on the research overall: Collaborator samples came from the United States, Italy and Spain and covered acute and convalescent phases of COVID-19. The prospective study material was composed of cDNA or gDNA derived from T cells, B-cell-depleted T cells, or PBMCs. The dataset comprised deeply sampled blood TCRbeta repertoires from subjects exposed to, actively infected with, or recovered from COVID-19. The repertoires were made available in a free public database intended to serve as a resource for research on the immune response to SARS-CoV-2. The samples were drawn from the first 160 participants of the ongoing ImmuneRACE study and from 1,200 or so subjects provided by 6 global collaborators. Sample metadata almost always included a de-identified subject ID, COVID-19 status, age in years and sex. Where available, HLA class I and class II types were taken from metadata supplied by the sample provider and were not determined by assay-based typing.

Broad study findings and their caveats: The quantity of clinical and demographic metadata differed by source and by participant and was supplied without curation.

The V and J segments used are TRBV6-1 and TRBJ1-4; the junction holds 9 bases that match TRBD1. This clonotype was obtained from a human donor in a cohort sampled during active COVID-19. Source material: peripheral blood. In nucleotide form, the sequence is TGTGCCAGCAGTGACCAAGCCGGGACAGGGTTCGAAAAACTGTTTTTT. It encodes CASSDQAGTGFEKLFF.